This T cell receptor beta chain was profiled in a study of T cells in Graves' hyperthyroidism and ophthalmopathy. Study findings and constraints: Prediction of ophthalmopathy progression came a median around 7.1 months pre-onset.

RNA transcripts provided the source from which TCR beta CDR3 regions were amplified. The HTBI primer set drove a first-round RT-PCR of the TCR CDR3. TCRdb itself ran the multiplex PCR reads through MiXCR, one entry per CDR3 protein. The table lists about 660,000 distinct CDR3 sequences, roughly 45% of them singletons, with less than 9% in the top ten. This clonotype was seen only a few times. No antigen is known for it. V lost 10 bases, J lost 4 bases, and 17 bases lay in between. CDR1 and CDR2 from the germline V gene are ENHRY and SYGVKD. The CDR3 contains 15 residues. Uncontrolled infection, other autoimmune disease, pregnancy and lactation each barred patients from inclusion.

Sequencing was carried out using peripheral blood or thyroid tissue (not recorded which). The V call is TRBV10-3, the J call TRBJ1-6; no firm D call. This receptor was obtained from an adult man with Graves' disease, either hyperthyroidism or ophthalmopathy (not recorded which). CDR3: CATQDGWNYNSPLHF. CDR3 DNA: TGTGCCACCCAGGACGGTTGGAATTATAATTCACCCCTCCACTTT.